This TCR beta chain was sequenced during a study of blood T cell repertoires in COVID-19. Authors' processing steps: Reference gene primer amplification gave estimated nucleated cell counts. The method was immunoSEQ multiplex PCR; TCRdb's version includes in-frame clones alone and lacks a portion of them. From that table come the V and J calls and clone size; the DNA was used to work out D and trimming. The sample lists 400,000 to 500,000 clones, roughly 88% occurring once. All enrollees were roughly 18 to 89 years old and from roughly 26 US areas. A PCR-confirmed or clinician-diagnosed COVID-19 case had contacted exposed participants within 2 weeks of entry. The sequenced sample was PBMCs or T cells enriched from blood (not recorded which). The sequence derives from a young woman who had been exposed to COVID-19.

Here the CDR3 DNA reads TGCAGCGGGGTTTACAATGAGCAGTTCTTC. This encodes CSGVYNEQFF. The genes are TRBV20-1 and TRBJ2-1, with D tentatively TRBD2 (5 bases). Germline lookup yields CDR1 DFQATT and CDR2 SNEGSKA (reference sequence). This CDR3 is 10 amino acids long.